This TCR beta chain was recovered during a study of cytomegalovirus exposure and HLA in healthy donors. About the research overall: An earlier analysis found 100 million or so unique TCR beta sequences from about 190 million T cells. Study-level findings and limits: A missense DCLRE1C variant was associated with V- and J-gene trimming of TCR beta chains in a later analysis, and an independent cohort replicated the association. Of the V segments, some could not be distinguished, including TRBV6-2 and TRBV6-3, and were excluded.

Worth noting for this clone: Its antigen is as yet unknown.

Vbeta (60) and Jbeta (13) primers were used in the PCR. Per the original methods: There were around 78 million unique TCR beta chains by a later count, and about 12 million of them were shared. Sequencing used immunoSEQ multiplex PCR; TCRdb keeps in-frame clones, though not all of them. That table supplies the V and J calls and clone size; D and trimming were determined from the DNA. The sample records some 70,000 clones, almost 85% being singletons. Germline loops: CDR1 MNHEY, CDR2 SMNVEV (reference sequence). The CDR3 sequence is 17 residues long. The ends lost 3 bases at V and 5 bases at J; junction bases unmatched: 10.

The gene calls are TRBV27 and TRBJ2-2; 9 nucleotides agree with TRBD1. The receptor was derived from a man between 18 and 35 years old in good health and CMV-seronegative. Sample: PBMCs. The CDR3 protein is CASSFDPGQGFTGELFF. The CDR3 DNA sequence: TGTGCCAGCAGTTTCGACCCGGGACAGGGTTTTACCGGGGAGCTGTTTTTT.